This is a list of T cell receptor beta chains from one sample in a study of cytomegalovirus exposure and HLA in healthy donors. This table comes from immunoSEQ multiplex PCR, and its TCRdb copy is limited to in-frame clones, with some not included. The sample contains under 65,000 clones, about 78% of which appear only once. Material for sequencing was PBMCs. These receptors were collected from a young man in good health and CMV-seropositive. The CDR3 runs from the conserved cysteine through the conserved F or W. A D gene is named only where the DNA matches it firmly. The listing skips clone size in some rows; elsewhere it reads once, few, many or a size class.

clone size,V gene,J gene,D gene,CDR3 DNA,CDR3 protein
-,TRBV7-9,TRBJ1-1,-,TGTGCCAGCAGCCAACAGGGTGGGGACACTGAAGCTTTCTTT,CASSQQGGDTEAFF
-,TRBV7-7,TRBJ2-5,TRBD1,TGTGCCAGCAGACCCGGGACAGGGTCTGAGACCCAGTACTTC,CASRPGTGSETQYF
-,TRBV7-9,TRBJ1-2,-,TGTGCCAGCAGCTTAGCGCTGGGAATGGGGCATGGCTACACCTTC,CASSLALGMGHGYTF
-,TRBV7-6,TRBJ2-3,TRBD2,TGTGCCAGCAGCTTACTAGCGGGAGGGACAGATACGCAGTATTTT,CASSLLAGGTDTQYF
-,TRBV29-1,TRBJ2-5,TRBD2,TGCAGCGTTGGAACTCGACTAGCGGGGGGCAAAGAGACCCAGTACTTC,CSVGTRLAGGKETQYF
-,TRBV10-1,TRBJ2-1,TRBD1,TGCGCCAGCAGTGAAGGGACAGGGAGCCCGAAGGATGAGCAGTTCTTC,CASSEGTGSPKDEQFF
-,TRBV5-1,TRBJ2-3,TRBD2,TGCGCCAGCAGTTTGGGTGGGGGGGCAGATACGCAGTATTTT,CASSLGGGADTQYF
-,TRBV7-6,TRBJ2-3,TRBD1,TGTGCCAGCAGCCCCGGGACAGGTCCGCAGTATTTT,CASSPGTGPQYF
-,TRBV6-5,TRBJ2-3,TRBD2,TGTGCCAGCAGGGGGACTAGCGGGGGGAATACGCAGTATTTT,CASRGTSGGNTQYF
-,TRBV5-1,TRBJ2-5,TRBD2,TGCGCCAGCGCGCCGGGCTGGACTAGCGGGGGGCTACAACAAGAGACCCAGTACTTC,CASAPGWTSGGLQQETQYF
few,TRBV30,TRBJ1-2,TRBD1,TGTGCCTGGGGGACTTATGGACAGGGGGCACGGTATGGCTACACCTTC,CAWGTYGQGARYGYTF
few,TRBV19,TRBJ2-1,TRBD1,TGTGCCAGTAGTAACAGGGGATTCTCCTACAATGAGCAGTTCTTC,CASSNRGFSYNEQFF
-,TRBV5-1,TRBJ2-1,-,TGCGCCAGCAGCCTACCAAGCAATGAGCAGTTCTTC,CASSLPSNEQFF
-,TRBV13,TRBJ2-1,TRBD2,TGTGCCAGCAGCCCAGGACTAGCGGGGGCTCATGAGCAGTTCTTC,CASSPGLAGAHEQFF
-,TRBV15,TRBJ1-1,-,TGTGCCACCAGCAGAGATTTAGGGGTTGGAACTGAAGCTTTCTTT,CATSRDLGVGTEAFF
few,TRBV5-1,TRBJ2-7,TRBD1,TGCGCCAGCAGCTTGACAGGGGGCTACGAGCAGTACTTC,CASSLTGGYEQYF
few,TRBV6-6,TRBJ2-7,TRBD1,TGTGCCAGCAGTCCCCCCGGGACAGCGGACGAGCAGTACTTC,CASSPPGTADEQYF
-,TRBV5-1,TRBJ1-3,-,TGCGCCAGCAGCTTGGAGCGGTCCGGAAACACCATATATTTT,CASSLERSGNTIYF
-,TRBV5-1,TRBJ2-1,-,TGCGCCAGCAGCTTGCAAGGGGGAGCAACCTACAATGAGCAGTTCTTC,CASSLQGGATYNEQFF
-,TRBV6-5,TRBJ2-5,-,TGTGCCAGCTGGTCCCTCCTCGCAGGTCAAGAGACCCAGTACTTC,CASWSLLAGQETQYF
few,TRBV19,TRBJ2-7,TRBD2,TGTGCCAGTAGTATCCAGGCTAGCGGGGGCCGCGGAGAGCAGTACTTC,CASSIQASGGRGEQYF
-,TRBV5-4,TRBJ2-1,-,TGTGCCAGCAGCCAACCCGGATGGAGATCTTCCAATGAGCAGTTCTTC,CASSQPGWRSSNEQFF
-,TRBV11-3,TRBJ2-5,TRBD1,TGTGCCAGCAGCTTAGGGGCCTCAGGGGGCGCGGAGACCCAGTACTTC,CASSLGASGGAETQYF
once,TRBV11-2,TRBJ2-6,-,TGTGCCAGCAGCTTACGAGCCGGAGACTCTGGGGCCAACGTCCTGACTTTC,CASSLRAGDSGANVLTF
-,TRBV5-1,TRBJ1-1,-,TGCGCCAGCAGAACAGGAATTAACACTGAAGCTTTCTTT,CASRTGINTEAFF
-,TRBV6-5,TRBJ1-5,-,TGTGCCAGCGAAGAGGGTGGTCAGCCCCAGCATTTT,CASEEGGQPQHF
-,TRBV5-6,TRBJ1-5,-,TGTGCCAGCAGCGACTGGGGGGTGGGCAATCAGCCCCAGCATTTT,CASSDWGVGNQPQHF
-,TRBV6-5,TRBJ2-2,TRBD1,TGTGCCAGCAGTTACTCTCAGGGGGCCCACGGGGAGCTGTTTTTT,CASSYSQGAHGELFF
-,TRBV19,TRBJ2-7,TRBD1,TGTGCCAGTACCGCGACAGGGGCCTACGAGCAGTACTTC,CASTATGAYEQYF
-,TRBV30,TRBJ1-3,-,TGTGCCTGGAGTATCAGGGACACCATATATTTT,CAWSIRDTIYF
-,TRBV28,TRBJ1-1,TRBD1,TGTGCCAGCGGGGGACAGGGTGAAGTTTTACCTGAAGCTTTCTTT,CASGGQGEVLPEAFF
few,TRBV18,TRBJ1-5,TRBD1,TGTGCCAGCTCTCCCACAGGGGACCCCACTCAGCCCCAGCATTTT,CASSPTGDPTQPQHF
-,TRBV7-9,TRBJ1-1,TRBD1,TGTGCCAGCAGGTGGGACAGGGGGACTGAAGCTTTCTTT,CASRWDRGTEAFF
-,TRBV7-6,TRBJ1-5,TRBD1,TGTGCCAGCAGCTCTTCAGGGGGAAATCAGCCCCAGCATTTT,CASSSSGGNQPQHF
-,TRBV29-1,TRBJ1-2,TRBD1,TGCAGCGTTGAAGTAGGGGGCGCATCGGGGGGCTACACCTTC,CSVEVGGASGGYTF
-,TRBV29-1,TRBJ1-2,TRBD1,TGCAGCGTTTATCGACAGGGAAGGCAGAGTGGCTACACCTTC,CSVYRQGRQSGYTF